This is a list of T cell receptor beta chains from one sample in a study of human T cells and chemical hapten exposure. TCRdb recomputed calls from the RACE reads with MiXCR, one row per CDR3 protein. The data contain around 340,000 distinct CDR3 sequences, approximately 6.9% of them singletons. Here the sequenced sample was whole blood, taken in connection with sensitization to the hapten diphenylcyclopropenone (DPC). The receptors originated from a woman aged 18 to 35 with alopecia areata. Some clones in this sample may be carry-over from other donors' samples. Each CDR3 is given with its conserved first and last residue. Each record gives: clone size, D gene, J gene, V gene, CDR3 protein, CDR3 DNA. The D gene is left open where the match is weak. Clone size is shown for a subset of rows, as once, few, many or a class of expanded clone.

NA | NA | TRBJ1-3 | TRBV7-9 | CASSSDGRSGNTIYF | TGTGCCAGCAGCTCGGACGGCCGATCTGGAAACACCATATATTTT
NA | NA | TRBJ1-3 | TRBV4-1 | CASSQDYKAAGNTIYF | TGCGCCAGCAGCCAAGATTATAAGGCTGCGGGTAACACCATATATTTT
many | TRBD1 | TRBJ1-5 | TRBV29-1 | CSVKDREQPQHF | TGCAGCGTTAAAGACAGGGAACAGCCCCAGCATTTT
few | NA | TRBJ1-2 | TRBV10-3 | CAISESIYGYTF | TGTGCCATCAGTGAGTCAATCTATGGCTACACCTTC
many | NA | TRBJ2-7 | TRBV25-1 | CASTEWQNFYEQYF | TGTGCCAGCACAGAATGGCAGAACTTCTACGAGCAGTACTTC
many | NA | TRBJ2-5 | TRBV27 | CASSSRLVKQETQYF | TGTGCCAGCAGTTCGAGACTAGTTAAGCAAGAGACCCAGTACTTC
NA | NA | TRBJ2-4 | TRBV27 | CASSSIAKNIQYF | TGTGCCAGCAGTTCAATAGCCAAAAACATTCAGTACTTC
many | TRBD2 | TRBJ2-7 | TRBV27 | CASRLTSGGAYEQYF | TGTGCCAGCAGGCTAACTAGCGGGGGGGCCTACGAGCAGTACTTC
NA | NA | TRBJ2-1 | TRBV3-1 | CASSQRPPKDLQQQYNEQFF | TGTGCCAGCAGCCAACGGCCACCGAAAGATTTACAGCAACAGTACAATGAGCAGTTCTTC
many | NA | TRBJ2-7 | TRBV4-3 | CASSQDSRGATQYF | TGCGCCAGCAGCCAAGATTCACGGGGGGCGACGCAGTACTTC
few | NA | TRBJ1-5 | TRBV20-1 | CSARTAGTQPQHF | TGCAGTGCCAGGACAGCAGGGACTCAGCCCCAGCATTTT
many | NA | TRBJ2-5 | TRBV15 | CATSRAAGQQTQYF | TGTGCCACCAGCAGAGCTGCAGGGCAACAGACCCAGTACTTC